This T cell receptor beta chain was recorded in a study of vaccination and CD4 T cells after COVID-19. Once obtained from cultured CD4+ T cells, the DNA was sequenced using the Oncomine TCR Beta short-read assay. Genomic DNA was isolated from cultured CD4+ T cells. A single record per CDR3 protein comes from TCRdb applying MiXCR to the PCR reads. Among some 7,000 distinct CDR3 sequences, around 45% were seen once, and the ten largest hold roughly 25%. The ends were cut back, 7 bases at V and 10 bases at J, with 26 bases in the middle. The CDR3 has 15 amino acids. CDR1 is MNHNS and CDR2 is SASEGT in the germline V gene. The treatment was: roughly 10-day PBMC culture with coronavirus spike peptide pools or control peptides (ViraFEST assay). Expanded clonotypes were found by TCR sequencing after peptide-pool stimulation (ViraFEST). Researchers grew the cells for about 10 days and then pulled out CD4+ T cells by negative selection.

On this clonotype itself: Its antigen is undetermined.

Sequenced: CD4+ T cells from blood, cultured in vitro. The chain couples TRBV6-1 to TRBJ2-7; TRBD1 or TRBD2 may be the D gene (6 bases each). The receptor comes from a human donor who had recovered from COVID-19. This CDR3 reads CASKPGAAPFVVQYF. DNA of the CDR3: TGTGCCAGCAAGCCGGGGGCGGCCCCCTTCGTGGTCCAGTACTTC.